This T cell receptor (beta chain) was recovered during a study of shared T cell receptors in the human thymus. Data came from immunoSEQ multiplex PCR; TCRdb stores just in-frame clones and leaves some out. The data show hundreds of thousands of clones, with more than 75% seen just once and 0.0095% to 0.013% held by the top ten. Trimming removed 5 bases at V and 2 bases at J, with 17 bases between. Germline lookup yields CDR1 SNHLY and CDR2 FYNNEI. The CDR3 length is 16 residues. These data are also associated with another study on human thymus T cells. That paper notes: Thymus tissue for the work was resected from patients undergoing corrective heart surgery. Unrelated people showed highly overlapping thymic repertoires, related research reported.

The receptor comes from a boy in the first two years of life with a congenital heart defect. The chain joins TRBV2 to TRBJ2-3, with a tentative D call TRBD1 (6 bases). Input material: thymocytes. CDR3 loop: CASSRRGSGNTDTQYF. CDR3 nucleotide sequence: TGTGCCAGCAGTAGAAGGGGGAGCGGTAACACAGATACGCAGTATTTT. Complete variable domain (other parts from reference TRBV2 and TRBJ2-3): EPEVTQTPSHQVTQMGQEVILRCVPISNHLYFYWYRQILGQKVEFLVSFYNNEISEKSEIFDDQFSVERPDGSNFTLKIRSTKLEDSAMYFCASSRRGSGNTDTQYFGPGTRLTVL.